This T cell receptor beta chain was identified during a study of T cell responses to AZD1222 COVID-19 vaccine. General observations from the study: White British ancestry dominated among donors, who included more females, and clonal diversity was possibly underestimated. Baseline antibody screening turned up just a handful of seropositive AZD1222 recipients. Nearly half of unique spike-specific TCRs reportedly avoided B.1.351 and B.1.1.7 mutated regions. After the peak T cell response, and only then, were repertoires sampled.

On this clone: Its antigen is unidentified.

TCRdb keeps only in-frame clones here, not all; method: immunoSEQ multiplex PCR. The table has 90,000 to 120,000 clones, roughly 90% seen once; the top ten hold 6% to 7%. With 3 bases clipped from V and 4 bases from J, the junction kept 11 bases outside the gene matches. The CDR3 extends over 16 amino acids. The germline V gene encodes CDR1 LNHDA and CDR2 SQIVND (reference sequence). This material consisted of peripheral blood, taken on day 0 of AZD1222 vaccination. J is TRBJ1-1 and V is TRBV19; 7 bases fit TRBD1. This receptor was identified in an adult in good health. CDR3 nucleotide sequence: TGTGCCAGTAGTATCGACAGGGCCGGTGTGGTCACTGAAGCTTTCTTT. Encoded protein: CASSIDRAGVVTEAFF.